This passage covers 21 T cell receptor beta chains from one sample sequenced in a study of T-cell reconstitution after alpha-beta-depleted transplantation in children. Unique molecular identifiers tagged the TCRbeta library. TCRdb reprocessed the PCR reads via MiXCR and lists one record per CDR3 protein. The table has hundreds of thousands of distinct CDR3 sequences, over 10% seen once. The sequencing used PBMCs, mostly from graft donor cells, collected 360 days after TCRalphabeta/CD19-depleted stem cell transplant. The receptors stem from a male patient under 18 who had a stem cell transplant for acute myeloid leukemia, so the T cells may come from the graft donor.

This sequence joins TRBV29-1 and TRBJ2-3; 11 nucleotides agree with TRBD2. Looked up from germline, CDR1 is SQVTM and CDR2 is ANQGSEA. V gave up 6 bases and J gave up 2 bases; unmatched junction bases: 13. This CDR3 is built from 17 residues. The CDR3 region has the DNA TGCAGCGTCGATCCCTTCACTAGCGGGAGCATCACAGATACGCAGTATTTT. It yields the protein CSVDPFTSGSITDTQYF.

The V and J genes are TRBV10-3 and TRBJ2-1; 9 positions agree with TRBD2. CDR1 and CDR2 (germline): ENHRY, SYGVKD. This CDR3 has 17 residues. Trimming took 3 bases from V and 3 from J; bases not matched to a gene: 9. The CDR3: CAISDPLLAGSYNEQFF. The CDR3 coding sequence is TGTGCCATCAGTGACCCCCTCCTAGCGGGGAGCTACAATGAGCAGTTCTTC.

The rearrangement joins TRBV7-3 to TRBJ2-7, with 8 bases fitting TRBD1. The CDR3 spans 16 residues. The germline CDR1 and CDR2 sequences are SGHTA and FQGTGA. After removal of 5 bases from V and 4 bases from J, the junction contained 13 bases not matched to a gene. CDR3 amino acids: CASSLTGTGVGYEQYF. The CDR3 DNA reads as TGTGCCAGCAGCCTCACCGGGACAGGTGTAGGGTACGAGCAGTACTTC.

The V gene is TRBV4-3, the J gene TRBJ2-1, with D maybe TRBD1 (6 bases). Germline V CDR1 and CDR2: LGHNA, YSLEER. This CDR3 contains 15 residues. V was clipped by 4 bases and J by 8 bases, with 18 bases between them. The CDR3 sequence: CASSLPGHPWDEQFF. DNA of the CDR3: TGCGCCAGCAGCCTACCGGGACACCCTTGGGATGAGCAGTTCTTC.

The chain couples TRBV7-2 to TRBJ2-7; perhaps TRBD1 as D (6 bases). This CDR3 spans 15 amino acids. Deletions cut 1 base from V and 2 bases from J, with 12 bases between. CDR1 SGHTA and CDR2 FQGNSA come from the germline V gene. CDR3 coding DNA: TGTGCCAGCAGCTTAGTGTCAGGGGACCCCTACGAGCAGTACTTC. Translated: CASSLVSGDPYEQYF.

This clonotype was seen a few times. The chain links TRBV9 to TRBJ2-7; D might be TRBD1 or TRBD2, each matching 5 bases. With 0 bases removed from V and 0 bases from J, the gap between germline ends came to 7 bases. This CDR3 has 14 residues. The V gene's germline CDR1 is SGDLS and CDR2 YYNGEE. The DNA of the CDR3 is TGTGCCAGCAGCGTAGTGGGGACCTCCTACGAGCAGTACTTC. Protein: CASSVVGTSYEQYF.

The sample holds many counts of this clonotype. CDR3 nucleotides: TGTGCCAGCAGCTTGTCTCAGGGGGATTTTTACGAGCAGTACTTC. This gives the protein CASSLSQGDFYEQYF. The V gene is TRBV7-6, the J gene TRBJ2-7; 7 bases line up with TRBD1. This CDR3 spans 15 amino acids. Germline V gene lookup returns CDR1 SGHVS and CDR2 FNYEAQ. Unmatched junction bases numbered 9, after V lost 3 bases and J lost 4 bases.

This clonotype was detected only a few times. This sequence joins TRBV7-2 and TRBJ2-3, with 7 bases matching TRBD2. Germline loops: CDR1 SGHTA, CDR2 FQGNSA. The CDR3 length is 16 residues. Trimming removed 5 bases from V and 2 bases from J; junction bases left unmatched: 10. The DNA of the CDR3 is TGTGCCAGCAGCCCCCCAGCAGCGGGGTTCACAGATACGCAGTATTTT. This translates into CASSPPAAGFTDTQYF.

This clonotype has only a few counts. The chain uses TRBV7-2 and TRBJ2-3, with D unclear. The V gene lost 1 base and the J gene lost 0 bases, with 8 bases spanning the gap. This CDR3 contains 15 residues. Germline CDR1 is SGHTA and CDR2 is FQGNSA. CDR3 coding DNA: TGTGCCAGCAGCTTAGTCAGAGCTAGCACAGATACGCAGTATTTT. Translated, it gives CASSLVRASTDTQYF.

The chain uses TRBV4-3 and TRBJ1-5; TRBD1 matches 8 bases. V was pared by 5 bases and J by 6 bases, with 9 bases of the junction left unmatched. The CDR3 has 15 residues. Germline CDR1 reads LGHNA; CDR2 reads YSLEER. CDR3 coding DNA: TGCGCCAGCAGCTCAGAGGACAGGGAGGGTCAGCCCCAGCATTTT. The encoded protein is CASSSEDREGQPQHF.

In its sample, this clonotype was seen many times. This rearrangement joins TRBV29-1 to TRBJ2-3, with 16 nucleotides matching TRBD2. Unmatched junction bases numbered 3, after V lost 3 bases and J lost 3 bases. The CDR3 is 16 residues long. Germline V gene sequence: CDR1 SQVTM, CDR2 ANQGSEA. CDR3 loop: CSVEGLAGGSTDTQYF. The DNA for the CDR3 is TGCAGCGTTGAGGGACTAGCGGGAGGGTCTACAGATACGCAGTATTTT.

The CDR3 DNA sequence: TGTGCCAGCAGTCCCCTTACCCCGGGACTAGGGTTCCAAGAGACCCAGTACTTC. This gives the protein CASSPLTPGLGFQETQYF. The genes are TRBV6-1 and TRBJ2-5; the match to TRBD2 covers 8 bases. The CDR3 has 18 residues. In germline, CDR1 is MNHNS, CDR2 SASEGT. After removal of 5 bases from V and 1 base from J, the junction contained 15 bases not matched to a gene.

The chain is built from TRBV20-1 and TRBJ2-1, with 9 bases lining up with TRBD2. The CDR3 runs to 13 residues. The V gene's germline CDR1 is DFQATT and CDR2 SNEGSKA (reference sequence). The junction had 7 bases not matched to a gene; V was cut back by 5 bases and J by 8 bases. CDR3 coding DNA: TGCAGTGCTCCTCATTGGACTAGCGATGAGCAGTTCTTC. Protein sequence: CSAPHWTSDEQFF.

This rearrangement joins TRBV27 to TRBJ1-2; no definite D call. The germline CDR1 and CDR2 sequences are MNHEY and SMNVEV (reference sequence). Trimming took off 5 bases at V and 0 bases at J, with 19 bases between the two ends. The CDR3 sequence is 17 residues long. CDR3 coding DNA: TGTGCCAGCAGTCCGAGAGGGTTCCGGTTAGCTAACTATGGCTACACCTTC. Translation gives CASSPRGFRLANYGYTF.

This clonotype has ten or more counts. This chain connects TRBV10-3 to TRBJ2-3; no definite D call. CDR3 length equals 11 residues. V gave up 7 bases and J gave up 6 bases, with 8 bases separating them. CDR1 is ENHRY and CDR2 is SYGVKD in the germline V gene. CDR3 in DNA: TGTGCCATCAATGGTTACGATACGCAGTATTTT. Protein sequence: CAINGYDTQYF.

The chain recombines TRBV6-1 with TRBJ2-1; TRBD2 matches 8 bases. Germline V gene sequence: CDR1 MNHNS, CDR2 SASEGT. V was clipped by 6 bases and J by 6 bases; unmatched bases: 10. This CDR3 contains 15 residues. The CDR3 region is CASRRTSGQGNEQFF. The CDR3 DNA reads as TGTGCCAGCAGGCGTACTAGCGGCCAGGGCAATGAGCAGTTCTTC.

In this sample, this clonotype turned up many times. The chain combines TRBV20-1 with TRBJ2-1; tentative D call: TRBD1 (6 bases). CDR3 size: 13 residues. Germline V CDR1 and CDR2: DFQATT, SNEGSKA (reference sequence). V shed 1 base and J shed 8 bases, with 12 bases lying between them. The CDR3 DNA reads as TGCAGTGCTAGAGGGTCCAGGGGCGATGAGCAGTTCTTC. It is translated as CSARGSRGDEQFF.

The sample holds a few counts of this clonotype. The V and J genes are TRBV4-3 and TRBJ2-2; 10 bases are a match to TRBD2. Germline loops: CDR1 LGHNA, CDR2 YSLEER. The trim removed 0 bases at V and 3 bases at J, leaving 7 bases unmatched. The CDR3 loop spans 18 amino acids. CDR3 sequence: CASSQDQGSGRYTGELFF. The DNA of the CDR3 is TGCGCCAGCAGCCAAGATCAGGGTAGCGGGAGGTACACCGGGGAGCTGTTTTTT.

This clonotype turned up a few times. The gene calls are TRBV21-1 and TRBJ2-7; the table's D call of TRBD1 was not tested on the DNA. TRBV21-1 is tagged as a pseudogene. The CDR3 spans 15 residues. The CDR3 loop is CASSKDAGSPRVQYF. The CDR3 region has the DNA TGTGCCAGCAGCAAAGACGCAGGGTCTCCCCGTGTGCAGTACTTC.

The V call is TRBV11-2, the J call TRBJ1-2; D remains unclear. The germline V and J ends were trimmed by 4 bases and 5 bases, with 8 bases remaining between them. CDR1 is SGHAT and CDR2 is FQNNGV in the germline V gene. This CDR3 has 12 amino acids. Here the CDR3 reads CASSSPTYGYTF. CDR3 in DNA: TGTGCCAGCAGCTCCCCGACTTATGGCTACACCTTC.

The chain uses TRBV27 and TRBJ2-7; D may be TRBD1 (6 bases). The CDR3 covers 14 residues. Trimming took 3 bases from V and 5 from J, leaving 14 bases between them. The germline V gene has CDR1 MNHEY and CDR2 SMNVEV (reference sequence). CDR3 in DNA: TGTGCCAGCAGTTTGTCCGTGCAGGGGAACGAGCAGTACTTC. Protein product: CASSLSVQGNEQYF.